The 20 T cell receptor beta chains below were found in one sample sequenced in a study of breast tumors, draining lymph nodes, adjacent tissues. TCRdb re-called the multiplex PCR reads with MiXCR, one entry per CDR3 protein. The repertoire holds 20,000 to 25,000 distinct CDR3 sequences, with roughly 21% as singletons. The sample was breast tumor tissue. The receptors derive from a female donor with breast cancer. Some clones in this sample may be carry-over from other donors' samples.

About this clonotype itself: The junction departs from the called germline gene at one end, perhaps through a read error. The V and J genes are TRBV5-1 and TRBJ2-1; D possibly corresponds to TRBD2 (6 bases). Germline loops: CDR1 SGHRS, CDR2 YFSETQ. CDR3 length equals 17 residues. This CDR3 reads CASGLEGTIGAYNEQFF. As DNA, the CDR3 is TGCGCCAGCGGCTTGGAGGGGACCATTGGCGCCTACAATGAGCAGTTCTTC.

In regard to this clonotype: This is likely a read error, given that the CDR3 carries no conserved phenylalanine or tryptophan at its end. The genes are TRBV9 and TRBJ2-7; D gene unclear. The CDR3 contains 14 residues. Looked up from germline, CDR1 is SGDLS and CDR2 is YYNGEE. In nucleotides, the CDR3 is TGTGCCAGCAGCGCCAGAGCTGCAACCTACGGGCAGTACCTC. Protein sequence: CASSARAATYGQYL.

This clonotype was counted ten times or more. CDR3 region: CASSIGGTYNEQFF. As DNA, the CDR3 is TGTGCCAGTAGTATAGGTGGTACCTACAATGAGCAGTTCTTC. The chain combines TRBV19 with TRBJ2-1; D is uncertain. The CDR3 totals 14 residues. Trimming removed 1 base at V and 2 bases at J, with 6 bases between. Germline V gives CDR1 LNHDA, CDR2 SQIVND (reference sequence).

Concerning this clonotype itself: Likely a read error: the CDR3 ends without its conserved phenylalanine or tryptophan. The J gene is TRBJ1-2, the V gene TRBV5-1; the D is unclear. The CDR3 length is 15 residues. Germline CDR1 SGHRS, CDR2 YFSETQ. CDR3 protein: CVSSSGWDFSFGYTS. The DNA of the CDR3 is TGCGTCAGCAGTTCGGGCTGGGATTTTAGTTTTGGCTACACCTCC.

This clonotype counts as medium-sized. The chain combines TRBV2 with TRBJ1-6, with D hard to call. The V end was cut by 2 bases, the J end by 7 bases, with 9 bases between. The V gene's germline CDR1 is SNHLY and CDR2 FYNNEI. The CDR3 sequence is 14 residues long. The CDR3 spells CASSERGRNSPLHF. The CDR3 nucleotides read TGTGCCAGCAGTGAACGGGGTAGGAATTCACCCCTCCACTTT.

The chain couples TRBV7-6 to TRBJ2-1, with D possibly TRBD2 on 5 matching bases. The length of the CDR3 is 14 residues. In germline, CDR1 is SGHVS, CDR2 FNYEAQ. V was trimmed by 5 bases and J by 5 bases, leaving 13 bases between them. The CDR3: CASSPDYSHNEQFF. DNA for the CDR3: TGTGCCAGCAGCCCAGACTATTCCCACAATGAGCAGTTCTTC.

This clonotype was detected many times. The rearrangement joins TRBV7-2 to TRBJ2-3, with a possible D match to TRBD2 (5 bases). CDR1 and CDR2 (germline): SGHTA, FQGNSA. Trimming pared 3 bases from V and 0 bases from J, leaving 16 bases between. The CDR3 runs to 17 residues. CDR3 residues: CASSFLSSSFSTDTQYF. The CDR3 bases are TGTGCCAGCAGCTTCCTGTCTAGCTCCTTTAGCACAGATACGCAGTATTTT. The full variable domain, with the rest looked up from reference TRBV7-2 and TRBJ2-3, is GAGVSQSPSNKVTEKGKDVELRCDPISGHTALYWYRQSLGQGLEFLIYFQGNSAPDKSGLPSDRFSAERTGGSVSTLTIQRTQQEDSAVYLCASSFLSSSFSTDTQYFGPGTRLTVL.

The rearrangement uses TRBV28 and TRBJ2-2; possibly TRBD1 or TRBD2 for D (6 bases each). V lost 8 bases to trimming and J lost 8 bases, with 15 bases between them. Germline V gene lookup returns CDR1 MDHEN and CDR2 SYDVKM. There are 13 residues in the CDR3. The CDR3 here is CASGAQGGGELFF. CDR3 DNA sequence: TGTGCCAGCGGAGCACAGGGAGGAGGGGAGCTGTTTTTT.

This clonotype occurred many times. The chain recombines TRBV3-1 with TRBJ1-2, with 9 bases aligning to TRBD1. CDR3 length: 13 residues. V lost 3 bases to trimming and J lost 8 bases; unmatched junction nucleotides: 4. Germline assignment: CDR1 LGHDT and CDR2 YNNKEL (reference sequence). Here the CDR3 reads CASSQTGGGGYTF. The CDR3 coding sequence is TGTGCCAGCAGCCAGACAGGGGGAGGGGGCTACACCTTC.

This clonotype was picked up many times. J is TRBJ2-5 and V is TRBV4-1, with TRBD1 matching 7 bases. V shed 3 bases, J shed 3 bases, and the junction held 7 bases outside the gene matches. The germline V gene encodes CDR1 MGHRA and CDR2 YSYEKL. The CDR3 consists of 15 residues. DNA of the CDR3: TGCGCCAGCAGCCACGGGACAGCGATTAAAGAGACCCAGTACTTC. This sequence encodes CASSHGTAIKETQYF.

This clonotype came up many times. V gene TRBV12-5 combines with J gene TRBJ2-5; TRBD2 matches 10 bases. J lost 2 bases, V lost 1 base, and 4 bases had no gene match. Germline V gene data show CDR1 as LGHNT and CDR2 as FRNRAP. This CDR3 contains 16 residues. CDR3 protein: CASGLGLAGAQETQYF. In DNA form, the CDR3 reads TGTGCTAGTGGTTTGGGCCTAGCGGGAGCTCAAGAGACCCAGTACTTC. Looking up the rest from reference TRBV12-5 and TRBJ2-5 gives the full variable domain: DARVTQTPRHKVTEMGQEVTMRCQPILGHNTVFWYRQTMMQGLELLAYFRNRAPLDDSGMPKDRFSAEMPDATLATLKIQPSEPRDSAVYFCASGLGLAGAQETQYFGPGTRLLVL.

Concerning this clonotype itself: A read error may explain this, as a much larger clone is one base away. The V call is TRBV19, the J call TRBJ2-5; D possibly corresponds to TRBD2 (7 bases). The germline gives CDR1 LNHDA, CDR2 SQIVND (reference sequence). The CDR3 runs 15 residues. With 7 bases removed from V and 2 bases from J, the gap between germline ends came to 17 bases. This CDR3 reads CASTSGGSGQETQYF. For the CDR3, the DNA is TGTGCCAGTACCTCGGGGGGCAGTGGGCAAGAGACCCAGTACTTC.

Regarding this clonotype: An end of the junction differs from the germline gene, which may be a read error. Here the CDR3 reads CASSKRQGAVGGLIF. As DNA, the CDR3 is TGTGCCAGCAGTAAAAGACAGGGGGCGGTCGGGGGGCTGATTTTT. This chain links TRBV6-1 with TRBJ2-2; 10 positions agree with TRBD1. Germline-derived CDR1 and CDR2 are MNHNS and SASEGT. The CDR3 consists of 15 residues.

CDR3 in amino acids: CSARKPTVGEPYGRYF. DNA of the CDR3: TGCAGTGCTAGAAAACCAACGGTTGGTGAGCCCTACGGGCGGTACTTC. The V gene is TRBV20-1, the J gene TRBJ2-7; D is unresolved. The CDR3 spans 16 residues. V shed 2 bases and J shed 12 bases, with 29 bases lying between them. Germline lookup yields CDR1 DFQATT and CDR2 SNEGSKA (reference sequence).

This clonotype was seen ten or more times. The CDR3 protein is CAWSVSYEQYF. In DNA form, the CDR3 reads TGTGCCTGGAGTGTCAGCTACGAGCAGTACTTC. This chain joins TRBV30 and TRBJ2-7; D gene uncertain. Germline V gene sequence: CDR1 GTSNPN, CDR2 SVGIG (reference sequence). Trimming cost V 0 bases and J 3 bases, with 3 bases left between them. CDR3 length: 11 amino acids.

This clonotype appeared many times. The chain employs TRBV11-1 and TRBJ2-3; D uncertain. Trimming pared 2 bases from V and 4 bases from J, leaving 10 bases between. Germline V lookup: CDR1 SGHAT, CDR2 FQDESV (reference sequence). CDR3 length: 14 amino acids. CDR3 in DNA: TGTGCCAGCAGCTTACCCCCGTTGGCAGATACGCAGTATTTT. Translating it yields CASSLPPLADTQYF.

The CDR3 DNA reads as TGTGCCAGCAGCGAGGGACTAGCGGGGACCTACGAGCAGTACTTC. Its protein product is CASSEGLAGTYEQYF. The chain is built from TRBV9 and TRBJ2-7, with 13 bases that match TRBD2. Unmatched junction bases numbered 2, after V lost 3 bases and J lost 2 bases. The CDR3 is 15 residues long. Germline V CDR1 and CDR2: SGDLS, YYNGEE.

This clonotype was recorded at least ten times. The genes are TRBV5-4 and TRBJ2-3; 10 bases agree with TRBD2. The CDR3 extends over 17 amino acids. Per germline, CDR1 SGHNT and CDR2 YYREEE (reference sequence). V lost 4 bases, J lost 2 bases, and 10 bases stayed unmatched. The CDR3 DNA is TGTGCCAGCAGCCCTCTTGCTCTAGCGGGAGTCACAGATACGCAGTATTTT. Protein product: CASSPLALAGVTDTQYF.

This clonotype was recorded many times. This sequence joins TRBV5-6 and TRBJ1-2; D is unresolved. This CDR3 has 13 amino acids. Germline values: CDR1 SGHDT, CDR2 YYEEEE. V lost 2 bases to trimming and J lost 5 bases, with 10 bases between them. CDR3 residues: CASSLGESYGYTF. The CDR3 DNA sequence: TGTGCCAGCAGCTTAGGTGAGAGTTATGGCTACACCTTC.

Ten or more counts support this clonotype. One junction end disagrees with the germline gene, perhaps due to a read error. The rearrangement uses TRBV9 and TRBJ2-1; TRBD2 agrees at 7 bases. CDR1 and CDR2 (germline): SGDLS, YYNGEE. The CDR3 is 15 residues long. CDR3 protein: CASNVGGSSYNEQFF. As DNA, the CDR3 is TGTGCCAGCAACGTAGGCGGGAGCTCCTACAATGAGCAGTTCTTC.